Below are 10 T cell receptor beta chains sequenced from a single sample in a study of blood T cell repertoires in COVID-19. TCRdb's copy holds only in-frame clones and misses some; the assay was immunoSEQ multiplex PCR. The repertoire holds around 340,000 clones, with 65% to 90% as singletons. Sequencing input: peripheral blood. The receptors shown here come from a woman aged 55-75 years with COVID-19, enrolled during active disease.

About this clone: The same CDR3 is also encoded by other DNA sequences in this sample. The chain has TRBV7-2 and TRBJ2-3; weak D call: TRBD2 (6 bases). V lost 4 bases to trimming and J lost 2 bases, with 10 bases between them. The CDR3 is 14 amino acids. Germline loops: CDR1 SGHTA, CDR2 FQGNSA. CDR3 sequence: CASSSGLTTDTQYF. The CDR3 DNA is TGTGCCAGCAGCTCGGGACTCACCACAGATACGCAGTATTTT.

The V call is TRBV3-1 (or the pseudogene TRBV3-2), the J call TRBJ1-2; D gene ambiguous. The V end lost 0 bases, the J end lost 8 bases, and 10 bases lay between the germline ends. Germline assignment: CDR1 LGHDT and CDR2 YNNKEL (reference sequence). CDR3 size: 13 residues. Here the CDR3 DNA reads TGTGCCAGCAGCCAAGACTATACGAGGGGCTACACCTTC. Protein product: CASSQDYTRGYTF.

In regard to this clone: At the DNA level, this CDR3 is encoded by other sequences in the same sample as well. V and J are TRBV7-3 and TRBJ1-2; TRBD1 agrees at 8 bases. CDR1 and CDR2 from the germline V gene are SGHTA and FQGTGA. J lost 5 bases, V lost 5 bases, and 4 bases had no gene match. The CDR3 has 13 amino acids. The CDR3: CASSPGTGYGYTF. The CDR3 bases are TGTGCCAGCAGCCCCGGGACAGGTTATGGCTACACCTTC.

The J gene is TRBJ2-3, the V gene TRBV19, with D possibly being TRBD1 (6 bases). This CDR3 is built from 14 residues. Germline V gives CDR1 LNHDA, CDR2 SQIVND (reference sequence). V lost 6 bases and J 3 bases, leaving 13 bases between the germline ends. The CDR3: CASRQGGGTDTQYF. DNA of the CDR3: TGTGCCAGTAGACAGGGTGGGGGTACAGATACGCAGTATTTT.

The chain recombines TRBV28 with TRBJ2-2, with TRBD2 as a possible D gene (6 bases). This CDR3 is built from 12 residues. CDR1 and CDR2 from the germline V gene are MDHEN and SYDVKM. V shed 6 bases and J shed 4 bases, with 6 bases lying between them. The CDR3: CASRLATGELFF. The CDR3 DNA is TGTGCCAGCAGACTAGCCACCGGGGAGCTGTTTTTT.

The genes are TRBV18 and TRBJ2-5; the match to TRBD1 covers 7 bases. CDR3 length equals 15 residues. The ends lost 3 bases at V and 2 bases at J; junction bases unmatched: 6. Germline-derived CDR1 and CDR2 are KGHSH and LQKENI. In DNA form, the CDR3 reads TGTGCCAGCTCACCCCAACAGGGGTGGCAAGAGACCCAGTACTTC. This translates into CASSPQQGWQETQYF.

The rearrangement joins TRBV13 to TRBJ1-2, with D maybe TRBD1 (6 bases). CDR3 size: 13 residues. The V end lost 6 bases, the J end lost 3 bases, and 11 bases lay between the germline ends. Germline V gene sequence: CDR1 PRHDT, CDR2 FYEKMQ (reference sequence). This CDR3 reads CASSHRVDYGYTF. The CDR3 DNA reads as TGTGCCAGCAGTCACAGGGTAGACTATGGCTACACCTTC.

This sequence joins TRBV7-6 and TRBJ2-5; 9 bases align to TRBD1. From germline, CDR1 is SGHVS and CDR2 FNYEAQ. Unmatched junction bases numbered 8, after V lost 4 bases and J lost 2 bases. The CDR3 is made up of 16 amino acids. In DNA, the CDR3 is TGTGCCAGCAGCTCCCCTCCGGACAGGGGACAAGAGACCCAGTACTTC. It encodes CASSSPPDRGQETQYF.

The chain employs TRBV4-3 and TRBJ2-5, with TRBD1 identical over 10 bases. Trimming removed 0 bases from V and 5 bases from J; junction bases left unmatched: 9. This CDR3 has 17 amino acids. Germline-derived CDR1 and CDR2 are LGHNA and YSLEER. This CDR3 is CASSQDKGRTGGETQYF. In DNA form, the CDR3 reads TGCGCCAGCAGCCAAGATAAGGGTCGGACAGGGGGGGAGACCCAGTACTTC.

The chain couples TRBV18 to TRBJ1-6; possible D gene TRBD1, 5 bases. The CDR3 sequence is 18 residues long. From germline, CDR1 is KGHSH and CDR2 LQKENI. With 2 bases removed from V and 0 bases from J, the gap between germline ends came to 14 bases. This CDR3 is CASSPKGLASSYNSPLHF. The CDR3 nucleotides read TGTGCCAGCTCACCAAAGGGACTCGCGAGCTCCTATAATTCACCCCTCCACTTT.